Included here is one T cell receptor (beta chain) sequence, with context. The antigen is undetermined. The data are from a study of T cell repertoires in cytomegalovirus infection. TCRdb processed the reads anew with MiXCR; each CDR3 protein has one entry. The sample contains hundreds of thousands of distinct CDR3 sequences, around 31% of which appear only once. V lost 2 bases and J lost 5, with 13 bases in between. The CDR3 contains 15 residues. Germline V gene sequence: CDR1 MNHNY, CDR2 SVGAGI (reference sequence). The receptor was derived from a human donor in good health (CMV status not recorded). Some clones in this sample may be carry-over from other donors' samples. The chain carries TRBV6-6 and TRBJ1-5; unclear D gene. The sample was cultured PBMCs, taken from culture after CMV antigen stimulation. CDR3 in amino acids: CASSYRVGTDQPQHF. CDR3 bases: TGTGCCAGCAGTTACCGGGTGGGTACAGATCAGCCCCAGCATTTT.